A single sample gave rise to the 7 T cell receptor beta chains below, sequenced in a study of T-cell reconstitution after alpha-beta-depleted transplantation in children. As it was prepared, the TCRbeta library received unique molecular identifiers. TCRdb reanalysed the PCR reads using MiXCR and keeps one entry per CDR3 protein. In the table there are about 610,000 distinct CDR3 sequences, 8% to 11% of which are singletons. The specimen was PBMCs from the stem cell graft donor, collected from the stem cell graft. The receptors were gathered from a human donor who donated a stem cell graft to a child with acute myeloid leukemia.

This chain joins TRBV5-5 and TRBJ1-5; 9 bases map to TRBD1. The germline gives CDR1 SGHKS, CDR2 YYEKEE (reference sequence). The trim removed 4 bases at V and 6 bases at J, leaving 11 bases unmatched. The CDR3 is 16 amino acids. This CDR3 is CASSPLGTGRGQPQHF. The DNA of the CDR3 is TGTGCCAGCAGCCCCCTTGGGACAGGGAGAGGTCAGCCCCAGCATTTT. Combining the CDR3 with reference TRBV5-5 and TRBJ1-5 gives the whole variable domain DAGVTQSPTHLIKTRGQQVTLRCSPISGHKSVSWYQQVLGQGPQFIFQYYEKEERGRGNFPDRFSARQFPNYSSELNVNALLLGDSALYLCASSPLGTGRGQPQHFGDGTRLSIL.

This clonotype was found many times. The genes are TRBV6-5 and TRBJ1-1; maybe TRBD1 (6 bases). The germline V gene has CDR1 MNHEY and CDR2 SVGAGI. The CDR3 loop spans 13 amino acids. The germline V and J ends were trimmed by 6 bases and 3 bases, with 11 bases remaining between them. CDR3 protein: CASRWGADTEAFF. Written as DNA, the CDR3 is TGTGCCAGCAGATGGGGGGCCGACACTGAAGCTTTCTTT.

This clonotype was detected only a few times. This chain joins TRBV7-3 and TRBJ2-1, with a tentative D call TRBD2 (6 bases). The CDR3 loop spans 12 amino acids. Trimming pared 3 bases from V and 13 bases from J, leaving 13 bases between. The germline CDR1 and CDR2 sequences are SGHTA and FQGTGA. CDR3 amino acids: CASSFRDSEQFF. CDR3 in DNA: TGTGCCAGCAGCTTCCGGGACTCCGAACAGTTCTTC.

This clonotype was counted only a few times. The rearrangement joins TRBV7-2 to TRBJ2-5, with no clear D. The CDR3 loop spans 13 amino acids. Trimming pared 3 bases from V and 7 bases from J, leaving 12 bases between. Germline CDR1 reads SGHTA; CDR2 reads FQGNSA. The CDR3 DNA is TGTGCCAGCAGCTTGCGACCGGTTGGGACCCAGTACTTC. Translated: CASSLRPVGTQYF.

This clonotype has only a few counts. The V and J genes are TRBV2 and TRBJ2-4, with TRBD2 matching over 10 bases. The CDR3 extends over 16 amino acids. From germline, CDR1 is SNHLY and CDR2 FYNNEI. Trimming cost V 4 bases and J 0 bases; bases outside gene matches: 3. The CDR3 bases are TGTGCCAGCAGTGGGACTAGCGGCTTAGCCAAAAACATTCAGTACTTC. Protein product: CASSGTSGLAKNIQYF.

This clonotype was counted between two and nine times. The chain carries TRBV5-1 and TRBJ2-5; D is undetermined. The CDR3 spans 14 residues. Trimming removed 3 bases from V and 1 base from J, with 10 bases in between. Germline values: CDR1 SGHRS, CDR2 YFSETQ. CDR3 bases: TGCGCCAGCAGCTCGGGCGCACTCCAAGAGACCCAGTACTTC. This encodes CASSSGALQETQYF.

This clonotype was seen repeatedly, ten times or more. This chain connects TRBV4-3 to TRBJ2-2, with D uncertain. CDR1 and CDR2 from the germline V gene are LGHNA and YSLEER. Trimming pared 0 bases from V and 1 base from J, leaving 9 bases between. The CDR3 is made up of 16 amino acids. In nucleotides, the CDR3 is TGCGCCAGCAGCCAAGACAAGAGCCTGAACACCGGGGAGCTGTTTTTT. Amino acid sequence: CASSQDKSLNTGELFF.